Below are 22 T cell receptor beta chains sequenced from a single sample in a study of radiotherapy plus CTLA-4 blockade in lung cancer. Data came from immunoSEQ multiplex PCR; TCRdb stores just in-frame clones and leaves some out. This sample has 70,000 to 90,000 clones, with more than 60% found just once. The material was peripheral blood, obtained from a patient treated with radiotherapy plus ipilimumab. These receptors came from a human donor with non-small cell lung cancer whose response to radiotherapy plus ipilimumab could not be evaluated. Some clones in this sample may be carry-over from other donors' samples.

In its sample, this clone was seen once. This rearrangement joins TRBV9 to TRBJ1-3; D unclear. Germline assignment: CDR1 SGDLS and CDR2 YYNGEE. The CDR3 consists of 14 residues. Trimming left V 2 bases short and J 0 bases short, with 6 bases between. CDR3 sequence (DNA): TGTGCCAGCAGCGTCCGGGGCTCTGGAAACACCATATATTTT. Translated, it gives CASSVRGSGNTIYF. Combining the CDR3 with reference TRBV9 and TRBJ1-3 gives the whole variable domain DSGVTQTPKHLITATGQRVTLRCSPRSGDLSVYWYQQSLDQGLQFLIQYYNGEERAKGNILERFSAQQFPDLHSELNLSSLELGDSALYFCASSVRGSGNTIYFGEGSWLTVV.

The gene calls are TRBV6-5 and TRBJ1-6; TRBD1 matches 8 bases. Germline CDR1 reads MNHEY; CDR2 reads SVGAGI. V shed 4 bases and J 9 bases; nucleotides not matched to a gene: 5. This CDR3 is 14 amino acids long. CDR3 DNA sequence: TGTGCCAGCAGTTTGGACAGGGTTGGTTCACCCCTCCACTTT. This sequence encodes CASSLDRVGSPLHF.

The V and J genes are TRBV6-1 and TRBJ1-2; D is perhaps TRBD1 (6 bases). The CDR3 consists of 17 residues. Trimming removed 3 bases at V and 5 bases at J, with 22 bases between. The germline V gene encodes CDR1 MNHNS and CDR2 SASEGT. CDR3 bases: TGTGCCAGCAGTGAGGACACAGGGCTCCAATCATTTTATGGCTACACCTTC. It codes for CASSEDTGLQSFYGYTF.

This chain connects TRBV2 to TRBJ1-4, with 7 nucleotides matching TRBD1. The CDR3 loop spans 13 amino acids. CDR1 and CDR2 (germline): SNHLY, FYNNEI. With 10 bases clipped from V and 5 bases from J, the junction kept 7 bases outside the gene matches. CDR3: CATRGTENEKLFF. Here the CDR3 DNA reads TGTGCCACCAGGGGGACAGAGAATGAAAAACTGTTTTTT.

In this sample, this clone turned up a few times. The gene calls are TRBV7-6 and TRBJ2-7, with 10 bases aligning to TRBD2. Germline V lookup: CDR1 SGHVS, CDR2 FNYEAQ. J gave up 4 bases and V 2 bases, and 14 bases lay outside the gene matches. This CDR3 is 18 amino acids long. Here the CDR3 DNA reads TGTGCCAGCAGCTTATGGCCCAACGGGGAGACTAGCGGGTACGAGCAGTACTTC. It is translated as CASSLWPNGETSGYEQYF.

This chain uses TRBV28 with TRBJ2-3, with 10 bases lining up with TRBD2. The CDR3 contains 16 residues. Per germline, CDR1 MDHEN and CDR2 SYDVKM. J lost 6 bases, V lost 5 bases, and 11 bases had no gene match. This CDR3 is CASSVMEAGGADTQYF. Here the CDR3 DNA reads TGTGCCAGCAGTGTAATGGAAGCGGGGGGGGCGGATACGCAGTATTTT.

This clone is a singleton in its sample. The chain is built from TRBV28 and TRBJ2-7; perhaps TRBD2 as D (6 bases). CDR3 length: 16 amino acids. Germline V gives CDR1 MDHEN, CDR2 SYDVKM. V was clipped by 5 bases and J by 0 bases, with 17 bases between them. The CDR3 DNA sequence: TGTGCCAGCAGTCCCTCGAGGAGGGTCCTCTCCTACGAGCAGTACTTC. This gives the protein CASSPSRRVLSYEQYF. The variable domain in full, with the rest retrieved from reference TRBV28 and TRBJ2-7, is DVKVTQSSRYLVKRTGEKVFLECVQDMDHENMFWYRQDPGLGLRLIYFSYDVKMKEKGDIPEGYSVSREKKERFSLILESASTNQTSMYLCASSPSRRVLSYEQYFGPGTRLTVT.

CDR3 bases: TGCGCCAGCAGCCCCCCGGACAGGGGCTATGGCTACACCTTC. Translation gives CASSPPDRGYGYTF. This chain links TRBV4-3 with TRBJ1-2, with 9 bases aligning to TRBD1. The CDR3 consists of 14 residues. The V segment lost 4 bases and the J segment 4 bases; nucleotides outside the gene matches: 4. Germline V gene data show CDR1 as LGHNA and CDR2 as YSLEER.

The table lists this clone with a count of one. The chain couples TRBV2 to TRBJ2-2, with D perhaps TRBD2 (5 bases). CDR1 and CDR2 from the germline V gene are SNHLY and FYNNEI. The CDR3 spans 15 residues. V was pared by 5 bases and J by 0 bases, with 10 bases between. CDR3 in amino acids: CASSYLATNTGELFF. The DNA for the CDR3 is TGTGCCAGCAGTTATTTAGCGACGAACACCGGGGAGCTGTTTTTT.

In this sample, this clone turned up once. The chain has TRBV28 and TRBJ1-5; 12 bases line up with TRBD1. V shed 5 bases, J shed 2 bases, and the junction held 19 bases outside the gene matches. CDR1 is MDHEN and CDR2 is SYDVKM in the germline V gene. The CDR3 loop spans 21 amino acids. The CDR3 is CASSPPPFGTGGIFGNQPQHF. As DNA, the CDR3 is TGTGCCAGCAGTCCCCCGCCGTTCGGGACAGGGGGCATATTCGGCAATCAGCCCCAGCATTTT.

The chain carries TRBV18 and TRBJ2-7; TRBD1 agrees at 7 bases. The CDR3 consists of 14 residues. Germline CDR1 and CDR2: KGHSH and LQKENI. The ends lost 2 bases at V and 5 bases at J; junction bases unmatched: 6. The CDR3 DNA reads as TGTGCCAGCTCACCAATACAGGGGTTAAACGAGCAGTACTTC. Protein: CASSPIQGLNEQYF.

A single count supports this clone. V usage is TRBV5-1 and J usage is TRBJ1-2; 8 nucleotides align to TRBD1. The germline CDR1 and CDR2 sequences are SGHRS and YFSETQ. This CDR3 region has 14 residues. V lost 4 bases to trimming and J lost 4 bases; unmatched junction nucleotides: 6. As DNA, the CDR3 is TGCGCCAGCAGCGATGGACAGGGAGGCTATGGCTACACCTTC. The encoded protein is CASSDGQGGYGYTF.

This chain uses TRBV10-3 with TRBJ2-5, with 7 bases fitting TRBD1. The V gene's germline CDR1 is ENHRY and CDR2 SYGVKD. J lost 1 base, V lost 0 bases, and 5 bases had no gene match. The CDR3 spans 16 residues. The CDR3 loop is CAISESGTATQETQYF. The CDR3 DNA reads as TGTGCCATCAGTGAGTCCGGGACAGCTACCCAAGAGACCCAGTACTTC.

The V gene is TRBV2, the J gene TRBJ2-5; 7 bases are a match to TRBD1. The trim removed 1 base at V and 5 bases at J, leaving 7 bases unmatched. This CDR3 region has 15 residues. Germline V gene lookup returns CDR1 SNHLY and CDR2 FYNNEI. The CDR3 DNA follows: TGTGCCAGCAGTGAAGACCTAGGGGGCGGGGAGACCCAGTACTTC. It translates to CASSEDLGGGETQYF.

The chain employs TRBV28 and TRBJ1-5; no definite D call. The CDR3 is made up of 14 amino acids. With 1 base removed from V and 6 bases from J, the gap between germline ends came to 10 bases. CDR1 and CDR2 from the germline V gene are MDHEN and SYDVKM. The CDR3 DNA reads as TGTGCCAGCAGTTTATATCAGGTTACTCAGCCCCAGCATTTT. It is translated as CASSLYQVTQPQHF.

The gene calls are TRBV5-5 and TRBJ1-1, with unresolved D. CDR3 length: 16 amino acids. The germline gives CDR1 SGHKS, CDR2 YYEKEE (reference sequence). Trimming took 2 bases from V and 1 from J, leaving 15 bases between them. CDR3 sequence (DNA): TGTGCCAGCAGCTTCAGAACGGCGGAGGCGAACACTGAAGCTTTCTTT. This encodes CASSFRTAEANTEAFF.

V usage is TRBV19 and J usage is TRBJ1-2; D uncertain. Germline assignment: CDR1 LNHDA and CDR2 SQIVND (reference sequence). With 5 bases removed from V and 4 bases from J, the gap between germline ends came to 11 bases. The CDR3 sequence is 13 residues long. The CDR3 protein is CASSEGGSYGYTF. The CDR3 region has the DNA TGTGCCAGTAGTGAGGGAGGAAGCTATGGCTACACCTTC.

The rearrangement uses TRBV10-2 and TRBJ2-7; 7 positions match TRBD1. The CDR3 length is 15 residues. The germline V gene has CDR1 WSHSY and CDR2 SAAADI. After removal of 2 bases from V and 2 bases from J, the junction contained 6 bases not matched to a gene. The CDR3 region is CASSEPGGRAYEQYF. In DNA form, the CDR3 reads TGCGCCAGCAGTGAGCCAGGGGGAAGAGCCTACGAGCAGTACTTC.

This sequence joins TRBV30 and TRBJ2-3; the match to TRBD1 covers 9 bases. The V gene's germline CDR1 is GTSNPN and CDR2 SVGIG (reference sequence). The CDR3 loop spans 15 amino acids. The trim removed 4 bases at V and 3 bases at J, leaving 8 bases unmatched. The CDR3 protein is CAWTPRTGVTDTQYF. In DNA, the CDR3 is TGTGCCTGGACCCCCAGGACAGGGGTTACAGATACGCAGTATTTT.

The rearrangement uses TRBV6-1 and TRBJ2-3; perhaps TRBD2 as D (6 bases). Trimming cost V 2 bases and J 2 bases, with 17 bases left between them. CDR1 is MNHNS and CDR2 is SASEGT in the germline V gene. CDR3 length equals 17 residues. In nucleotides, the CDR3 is TGTGCCAGCAGTGAATCGGTCGCGGGGTACTCCACAGATACGCAGTATTTT. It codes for CASSESVAGYSTDTQYF.

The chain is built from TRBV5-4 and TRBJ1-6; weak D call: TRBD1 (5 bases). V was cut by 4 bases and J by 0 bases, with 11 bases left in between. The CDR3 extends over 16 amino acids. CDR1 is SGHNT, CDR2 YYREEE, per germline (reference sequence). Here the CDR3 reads CASSGGGSSYNSPLHF. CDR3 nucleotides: TGTGCCAGCAGCGGGGGGGGGAGCTCCTATAATTCACCCCTCCACTTT. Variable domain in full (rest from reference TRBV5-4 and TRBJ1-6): ETGVTQSPTHLIKTRGQQVTLRCSSQSGHNTVSWYQQALGQGPQFIFQYYREEENGRGNFPPRFSGLQFPNYSSELNVNALELDDSALYLCASSGGGSSYNSPLHFGNGTRLTVT.

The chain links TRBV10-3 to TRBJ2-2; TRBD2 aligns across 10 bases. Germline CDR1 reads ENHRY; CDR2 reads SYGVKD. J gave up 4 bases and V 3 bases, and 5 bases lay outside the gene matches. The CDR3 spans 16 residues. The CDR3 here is CAISEASGGPTGELFF. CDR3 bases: TGTGCCATCAGTGAAGCTAGCGGGGGCCCCACCGGGGAGCTGTTTTTT.